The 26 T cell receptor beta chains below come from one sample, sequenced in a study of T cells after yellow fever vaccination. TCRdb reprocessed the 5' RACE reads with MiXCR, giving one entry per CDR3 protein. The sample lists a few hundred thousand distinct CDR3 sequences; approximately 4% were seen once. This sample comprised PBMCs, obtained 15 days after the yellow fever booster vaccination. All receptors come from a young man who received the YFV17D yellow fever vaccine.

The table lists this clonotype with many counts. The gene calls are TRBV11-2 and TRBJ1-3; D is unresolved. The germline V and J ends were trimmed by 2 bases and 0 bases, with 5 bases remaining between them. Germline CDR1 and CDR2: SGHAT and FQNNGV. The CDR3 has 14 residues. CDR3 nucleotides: TGTGCCAGCAGCTTAATGGGCTCTGGAAACACCATATATTTT. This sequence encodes CASSLMGSGNTIYF.

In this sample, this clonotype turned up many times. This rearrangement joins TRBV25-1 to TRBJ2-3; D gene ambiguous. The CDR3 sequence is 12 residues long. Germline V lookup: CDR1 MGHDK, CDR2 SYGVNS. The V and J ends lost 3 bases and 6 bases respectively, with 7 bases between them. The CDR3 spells CASSDTGDTQYF. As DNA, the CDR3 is TGTGCCAGCAGTGATACCGGGGATACGCAGTATTTT. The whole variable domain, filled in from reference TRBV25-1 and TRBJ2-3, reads EADIYQTPRYLVIGTGKKITLECSQTMGHDKMYWYQQDPGMELHLIHYSYGVNSTEKGDLSSESTVSRIRTEHFPLTLESARPSHTSQYLCASSDTGDTQYFGPGTRLTVL.

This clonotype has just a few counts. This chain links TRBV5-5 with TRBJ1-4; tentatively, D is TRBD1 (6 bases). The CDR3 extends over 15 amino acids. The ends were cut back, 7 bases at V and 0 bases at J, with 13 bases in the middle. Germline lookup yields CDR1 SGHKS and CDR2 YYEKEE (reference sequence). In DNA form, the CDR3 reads TGTGCCAGCCAAAGGGGGGCCGCAACTAATGAAAAACTGTTTTTT. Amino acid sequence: CASQRGAATNEKLFF.

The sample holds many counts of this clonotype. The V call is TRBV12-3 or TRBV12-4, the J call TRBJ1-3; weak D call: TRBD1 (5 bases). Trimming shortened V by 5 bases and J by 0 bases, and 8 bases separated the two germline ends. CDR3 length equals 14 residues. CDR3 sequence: CASSRQNSGNTIYF. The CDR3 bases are TGTGCCAGCAGTAGACAGAACTCTGGAAACACCATATATTTT.

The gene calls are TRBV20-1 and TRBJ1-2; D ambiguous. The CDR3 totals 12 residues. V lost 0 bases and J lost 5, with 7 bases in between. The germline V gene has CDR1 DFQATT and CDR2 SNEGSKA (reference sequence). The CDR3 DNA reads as TGCAGTGCTAGAGATAACCGGTATGGCTACACCTTC. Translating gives CSARDNRYGYTF.

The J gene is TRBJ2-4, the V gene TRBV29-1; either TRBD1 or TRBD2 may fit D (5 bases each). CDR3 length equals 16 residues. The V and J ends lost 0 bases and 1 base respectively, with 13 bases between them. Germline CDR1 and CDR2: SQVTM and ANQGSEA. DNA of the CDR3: TGCAGCGTTGAAGATCCTCGGGGCGAGGCCAAAAACATTCAGTACTTC. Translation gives CSVEDPRGEAKNIQYF.

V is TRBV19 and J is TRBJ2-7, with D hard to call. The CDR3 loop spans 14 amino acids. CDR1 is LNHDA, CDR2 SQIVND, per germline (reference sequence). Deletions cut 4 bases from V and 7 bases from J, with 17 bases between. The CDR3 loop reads CASSSGLTDREQYF. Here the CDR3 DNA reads TGTGCCAGTAGTAGCGGTCTTACAGATAGGGAGCAGTACTTC.

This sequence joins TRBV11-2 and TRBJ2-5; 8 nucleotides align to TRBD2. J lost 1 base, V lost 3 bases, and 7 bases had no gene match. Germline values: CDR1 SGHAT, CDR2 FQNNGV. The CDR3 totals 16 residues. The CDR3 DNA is TGTGCCAGCAGCTTCACTCGGGGGGGCCTCCAAGAGACCCAGTACTTC. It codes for CASSFTRGGLQETQYF.

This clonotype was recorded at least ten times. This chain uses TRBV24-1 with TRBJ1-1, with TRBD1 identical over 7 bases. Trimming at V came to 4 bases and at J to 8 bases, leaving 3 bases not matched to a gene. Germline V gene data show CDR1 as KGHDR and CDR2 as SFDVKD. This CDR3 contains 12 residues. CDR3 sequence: CATSDRDREAFF. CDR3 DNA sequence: TGTGCCACCAGTGACAGGGACAGAGAAGCTTTCTTT.

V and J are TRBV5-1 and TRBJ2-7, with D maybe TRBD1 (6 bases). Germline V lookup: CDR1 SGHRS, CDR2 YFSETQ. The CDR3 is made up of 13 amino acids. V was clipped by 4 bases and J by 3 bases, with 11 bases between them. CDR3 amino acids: CASSKGVRYEQYF. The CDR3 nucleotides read TGCGCCAGCAGCAAGGGGGTCCGCTACGAGCAGTACTTC.

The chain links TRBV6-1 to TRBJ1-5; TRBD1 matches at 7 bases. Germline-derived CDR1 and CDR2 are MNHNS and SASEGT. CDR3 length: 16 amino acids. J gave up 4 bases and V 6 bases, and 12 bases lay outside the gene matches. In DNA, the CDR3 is TGTGCCAGCAGCGGTGGATCCGGGACAGTAAATCAGCCCCAGCATTTT. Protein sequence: CASSGGSGTVNQPQHF.

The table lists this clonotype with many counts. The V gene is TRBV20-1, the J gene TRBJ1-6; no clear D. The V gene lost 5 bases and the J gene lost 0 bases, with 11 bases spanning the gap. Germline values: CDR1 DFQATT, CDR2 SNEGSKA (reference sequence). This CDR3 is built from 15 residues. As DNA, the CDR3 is TGCAGTGCTCCCGACCGGAGCTCCTATAATTCACCCCTCCACTTT. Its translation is CSAPDRSSYNSPLHF.

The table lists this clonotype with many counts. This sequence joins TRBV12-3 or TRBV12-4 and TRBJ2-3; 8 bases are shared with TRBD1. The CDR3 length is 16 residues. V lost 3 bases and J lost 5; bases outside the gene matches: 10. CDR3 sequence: CASSFLGGQEIDTQYF. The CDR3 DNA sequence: TGTGCCAGCAGTTTTTTAGGGGGACAGGAAATAGATACGCAGTATTTT.

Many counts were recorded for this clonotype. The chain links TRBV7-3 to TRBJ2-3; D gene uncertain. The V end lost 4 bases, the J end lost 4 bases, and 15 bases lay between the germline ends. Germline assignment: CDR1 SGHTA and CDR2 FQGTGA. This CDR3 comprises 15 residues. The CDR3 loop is CASSSRLRGSDTQYF. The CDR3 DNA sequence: TGTGCCAGCAGCTCCCGACTGAGAGGATCAGATACGCAGTATTTT.

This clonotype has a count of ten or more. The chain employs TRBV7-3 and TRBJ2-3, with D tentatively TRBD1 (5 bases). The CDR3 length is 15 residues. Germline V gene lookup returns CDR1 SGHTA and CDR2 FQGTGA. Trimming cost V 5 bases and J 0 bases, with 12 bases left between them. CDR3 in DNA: TGTGCCAGCAGCCCCGGACATTCTAGCACAGATACGCAGTATTTT. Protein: CASSPGHSSTDTQYF.

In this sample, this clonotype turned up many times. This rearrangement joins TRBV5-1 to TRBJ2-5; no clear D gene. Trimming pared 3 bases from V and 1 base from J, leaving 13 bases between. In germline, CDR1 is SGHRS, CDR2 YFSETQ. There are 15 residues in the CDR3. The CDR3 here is CASSWSVDLQETQYF. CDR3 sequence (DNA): TGCGCCAGCAGCTGGAGCGTGGACCTCCAAGAGACCCAGTACTTC.

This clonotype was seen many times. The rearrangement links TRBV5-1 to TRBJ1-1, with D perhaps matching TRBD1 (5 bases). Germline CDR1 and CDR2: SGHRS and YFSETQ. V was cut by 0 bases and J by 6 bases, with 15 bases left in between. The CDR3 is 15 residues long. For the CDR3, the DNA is TGCGCCAGCAGCTTGGTCCGGGTCAGGGCATCTGAAGCTTTCTTT. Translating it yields CASSLVRVRASEAFF.

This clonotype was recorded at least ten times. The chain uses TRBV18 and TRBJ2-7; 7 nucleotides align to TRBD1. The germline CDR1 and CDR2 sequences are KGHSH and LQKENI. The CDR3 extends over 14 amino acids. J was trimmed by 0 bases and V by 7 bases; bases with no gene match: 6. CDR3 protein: CASFPDRNSYEQYF. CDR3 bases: TGTGCCAGCTTCCCGGACAGGAACTCCTACGAGCAGTACTTC.

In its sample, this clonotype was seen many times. The CDR3 DNA is TGCGCCAGCAGCTTATCTAAGGCAGATACGCAGTATTTT. Protein: CASSLSKADTQYF. The genes are TRBV5-1 and TRBJ2-3; D not resolved. In germline, CDR1 is SGHRS, CDR2 YFSETQ. V dropped 2 bases and J dropped 4 bases, with 8 bases sitting between them. This CDR3 has 13 residues.

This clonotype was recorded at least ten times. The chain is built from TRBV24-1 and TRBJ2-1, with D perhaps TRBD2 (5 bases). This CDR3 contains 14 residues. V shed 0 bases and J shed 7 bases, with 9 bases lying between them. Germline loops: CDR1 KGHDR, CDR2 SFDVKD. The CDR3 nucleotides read TGTGCCACCAGTGATTTGGACTATCGGAATGAGCAGTTCTTC. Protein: CATSDLDYRNEQFF.

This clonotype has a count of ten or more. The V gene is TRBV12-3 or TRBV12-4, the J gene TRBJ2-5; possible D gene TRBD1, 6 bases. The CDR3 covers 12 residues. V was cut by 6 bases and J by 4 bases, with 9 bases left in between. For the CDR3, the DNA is TGTGCCAGCAGCTTACAGGGAGAGACCCAGTACTTC. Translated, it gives CASSLQGETQYF.

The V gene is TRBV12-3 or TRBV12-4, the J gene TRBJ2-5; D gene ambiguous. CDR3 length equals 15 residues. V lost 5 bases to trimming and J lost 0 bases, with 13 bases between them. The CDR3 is CASSPGPVDQETQYF. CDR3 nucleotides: TGTGCCAGCAGTCCAGGACCCGTCGACCAAGAGACCCAGTACTTC.

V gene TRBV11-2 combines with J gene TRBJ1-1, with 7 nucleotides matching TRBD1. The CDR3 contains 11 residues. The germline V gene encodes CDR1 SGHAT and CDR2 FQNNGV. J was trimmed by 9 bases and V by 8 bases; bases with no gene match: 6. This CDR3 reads CASVQQGKAFF. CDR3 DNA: TGTGCCAGCGTACAACAGGGGAAAGCTTTCTTT. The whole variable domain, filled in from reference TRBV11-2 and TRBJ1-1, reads EAGVAQSPRYKIIEKRQSVAFWCNPISGHATLYWYQQILGQGPKLLIQFQNNGVVDDSQLPKDRFSAERLKGVDSTLKIQPAKLEDSAVYLCASVQQGKAFFGQGTRLTVV.

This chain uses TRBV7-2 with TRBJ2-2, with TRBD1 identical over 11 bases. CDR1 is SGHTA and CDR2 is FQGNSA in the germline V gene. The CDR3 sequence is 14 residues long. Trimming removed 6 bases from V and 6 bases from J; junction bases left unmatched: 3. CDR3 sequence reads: CASRGQGGPGELFF. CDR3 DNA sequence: TGTGCCAGCAGGGGACAGGGGGGACCCGGGGAGCTGTTTTTT.

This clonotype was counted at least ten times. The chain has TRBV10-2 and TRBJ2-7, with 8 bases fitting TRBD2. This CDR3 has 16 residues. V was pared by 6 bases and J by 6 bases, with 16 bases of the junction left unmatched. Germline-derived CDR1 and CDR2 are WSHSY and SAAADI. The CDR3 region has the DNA TGCGCCAGCAGCATATCGGGGGGGCTGATAGTTGTCGAGCAGTACTTC. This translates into CASSISGGLIVVEQYF.

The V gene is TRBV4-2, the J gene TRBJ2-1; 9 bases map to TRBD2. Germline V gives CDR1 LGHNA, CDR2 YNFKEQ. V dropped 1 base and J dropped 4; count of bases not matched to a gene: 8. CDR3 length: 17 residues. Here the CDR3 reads CASSQGHSGGPYNEQFF. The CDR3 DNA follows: TGTGCCAGCAGCCAAGGCCATAGCGGGGGCCCGTACAATGAGCAGTTCTTC.